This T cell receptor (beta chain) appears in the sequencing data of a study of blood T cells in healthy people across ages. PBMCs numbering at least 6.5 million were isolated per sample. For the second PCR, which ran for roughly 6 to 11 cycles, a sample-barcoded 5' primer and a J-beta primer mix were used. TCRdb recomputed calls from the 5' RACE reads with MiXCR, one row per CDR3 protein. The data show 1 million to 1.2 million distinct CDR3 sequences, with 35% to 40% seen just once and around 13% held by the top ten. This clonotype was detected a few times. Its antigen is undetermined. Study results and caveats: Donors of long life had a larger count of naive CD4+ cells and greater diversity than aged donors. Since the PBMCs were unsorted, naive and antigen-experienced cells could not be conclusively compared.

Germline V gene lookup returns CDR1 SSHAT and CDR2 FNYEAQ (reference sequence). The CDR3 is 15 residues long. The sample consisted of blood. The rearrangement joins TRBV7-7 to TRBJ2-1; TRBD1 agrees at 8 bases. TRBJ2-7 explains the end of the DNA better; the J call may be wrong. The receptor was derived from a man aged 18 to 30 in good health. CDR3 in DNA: TGTGCTAGCTCCCCGGACAGGGCCTCCTACAATGAGCAGTACTTC. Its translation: CASSPDRASYNEQYF.